This T cell receptor beta chain was documented in a study of cytomegalovirus exposure and HLA in healthy donors. Assay used: immunoSEQ multiplex PCR; TCRdb lists only in-frame clones, some missing. In the table there are approximately 150,000 clones, about 89% of which are singletons. CDR1 is SGHAT and CDR2 is FQNNGV in the germline V gene. The CDR3 has 18 amino acids. Losses at the gene ends were 1 base for V and 5 bases for J; bases not matched to a gene: 13. The receptor was derived from a woman aged 18 to 35 in good health and CMV-seropositive. Sequenced: PBMCs. The gene calls are TRBV11-2 and TRBJ2-2; 7 nucleotides line up with TRBD2. The CDR3 reads CASSLGGGQGTRTGELFF. The CDR3 DNA sequence: TGTGCCAGCAGCTTAGGGGGAGGGCAGGGCACGAGGACCGGGGAGCTGTTTTTT.